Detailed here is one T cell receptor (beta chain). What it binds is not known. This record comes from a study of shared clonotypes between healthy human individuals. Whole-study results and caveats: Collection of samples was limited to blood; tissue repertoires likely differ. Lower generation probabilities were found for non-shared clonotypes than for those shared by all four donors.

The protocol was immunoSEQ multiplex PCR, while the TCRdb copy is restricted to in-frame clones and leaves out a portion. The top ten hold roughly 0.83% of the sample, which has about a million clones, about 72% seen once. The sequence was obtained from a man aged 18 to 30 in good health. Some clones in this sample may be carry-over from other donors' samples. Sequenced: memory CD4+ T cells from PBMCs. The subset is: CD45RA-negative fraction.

Here the CDR3 DNA reads TGTGCCAGCAGTAGACAGGGGGCACAGGATACGCAGTATTTT. Translating it yields CASSRQGAQDTQYF. The chain uses TRBV28 and TRBJ2-3, with 10 bases identical to TRBD1. The CDR3 length is 14 residues. The V gene's germline CDR1 is MDHEN and CDR2 SYDVKM. V lost 5 bases to trimming and J lost 6 bases; unmatched junction nucleotides: 5.